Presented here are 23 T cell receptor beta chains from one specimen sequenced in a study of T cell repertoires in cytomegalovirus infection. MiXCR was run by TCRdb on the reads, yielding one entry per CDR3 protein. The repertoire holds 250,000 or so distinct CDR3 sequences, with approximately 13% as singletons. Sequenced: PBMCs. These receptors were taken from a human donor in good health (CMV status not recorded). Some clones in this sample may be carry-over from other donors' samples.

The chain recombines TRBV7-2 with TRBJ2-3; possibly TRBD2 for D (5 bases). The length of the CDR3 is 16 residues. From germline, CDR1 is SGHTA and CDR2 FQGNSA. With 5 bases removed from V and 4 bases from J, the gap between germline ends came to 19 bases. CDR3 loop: CASSASLLGGADTQYF. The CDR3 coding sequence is TGTGCCAGCAGCGCTAGCCTCCTGGGTGGCGCAGATACGCAGTATTTT.

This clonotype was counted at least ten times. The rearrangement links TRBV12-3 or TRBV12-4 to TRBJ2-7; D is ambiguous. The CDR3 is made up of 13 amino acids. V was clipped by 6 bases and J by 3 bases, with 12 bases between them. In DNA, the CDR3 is TGTGCCAGCAGCCCAGGACGGAGCTACGAGCAGTACTTC. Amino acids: CASSPGRSYEQYF.

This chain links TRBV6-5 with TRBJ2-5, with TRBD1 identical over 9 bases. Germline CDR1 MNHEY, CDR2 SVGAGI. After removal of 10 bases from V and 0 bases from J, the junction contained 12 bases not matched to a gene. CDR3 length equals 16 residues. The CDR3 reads CATLTYRGRNQETQYF. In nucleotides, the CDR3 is TGTGCCACCCTTACCTACAGGGGGCGCAACCAAGAGACCCAGTACTTC.

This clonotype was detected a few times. The CDR3 protein is CASSHGTVGYTF. CDR3 DNA: TGCGCCAGCAGCCATGGGACAGTCGGCTACACCTTC. The chain recombines TRBV4-3 with TRBJ1-2; 7 nucleotides align to TRBD1. The CDR3 totals 12 residues. J lost 8 bases, V lost 3 bases, and 3 bases had no gene match. Germline V lookup: CDR1 LGHNA, CDR2 YSLEER.

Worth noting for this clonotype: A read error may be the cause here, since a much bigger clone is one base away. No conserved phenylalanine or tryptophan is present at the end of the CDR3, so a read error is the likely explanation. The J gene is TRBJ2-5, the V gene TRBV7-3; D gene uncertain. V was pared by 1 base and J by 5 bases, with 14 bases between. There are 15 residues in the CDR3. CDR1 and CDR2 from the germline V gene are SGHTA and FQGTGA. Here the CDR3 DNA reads TGTGCCAGCAGCTTAAGCCCACGGACCGGGGAGACCCAGTACGTC. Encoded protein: CASSLSPRTGETQYV.

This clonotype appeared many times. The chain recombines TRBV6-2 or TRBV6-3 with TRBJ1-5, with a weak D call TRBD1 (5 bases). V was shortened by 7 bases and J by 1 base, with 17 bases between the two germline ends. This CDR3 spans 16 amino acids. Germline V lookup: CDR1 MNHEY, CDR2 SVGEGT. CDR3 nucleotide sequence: TGTGCCAGCACCCCTTCGGGGGGACGGAGCAATCAGCCCCAGCATTTT. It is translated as CASTPSGGRSNQPQHF.

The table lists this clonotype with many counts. Here the CDR3 reads CASSYSGQEGYTF. The CDR3 nucleotides are TGTGCCAGCAGTTACTCGGGGCAGGAGGGCTACACCTTC. The genes are TRBV6-6 and TRBJ1-2; a possible D gene is TRBD1 (5 bases). Per the germline V gene, CDR1 is MNHNY and CDR2 is SVGAGI (reference sequence). Trimming stripped 0 bases from V and 8 bases from J, with 10 bases between. The CDR3 has 13 residues.

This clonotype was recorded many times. CDR3 bases: TGTGCCAGCAGCCCCGGGACAGGGTCCCCTGGGGAGCAGTTCTTC. Encoded protein: CASSPGTGSPGEQFF. This chain links TRBV7-2 with TRBJ2-1; 9 bases agree with TRBD1. This CDR3 is built from 15 residues. Trimming took 5 bases from V and 10 from J; bases not matched to a gene: 12. The germline CDR1 and CDR2 sequences are SGHTA and FQGNSA.

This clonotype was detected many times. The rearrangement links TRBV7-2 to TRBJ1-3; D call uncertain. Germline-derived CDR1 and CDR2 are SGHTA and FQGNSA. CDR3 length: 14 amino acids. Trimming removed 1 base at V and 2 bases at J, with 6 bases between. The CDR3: CASSLVQPGNTIYF. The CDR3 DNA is TGTGCCAGCAGCTTAGTTCAACCTGGAAACACCATATATTTT.

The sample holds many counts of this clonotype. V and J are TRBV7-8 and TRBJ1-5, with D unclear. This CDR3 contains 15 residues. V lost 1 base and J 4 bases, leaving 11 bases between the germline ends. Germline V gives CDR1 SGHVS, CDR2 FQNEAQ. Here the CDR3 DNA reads TGTGCCAGCAGCTTAGGGGCCACAGCTAATCAGCCCCAGCATTTT. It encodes CASSLGATANQPQHF.

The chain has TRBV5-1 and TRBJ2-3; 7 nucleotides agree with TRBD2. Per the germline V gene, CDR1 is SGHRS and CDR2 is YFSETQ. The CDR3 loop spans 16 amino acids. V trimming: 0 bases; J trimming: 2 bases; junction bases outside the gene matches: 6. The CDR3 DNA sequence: TGCGCCAGCAGCTTGGCCAGCGGGGTTTACACAGATACGCAGTATTTT. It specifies CASSLASGVYTDTQYF.

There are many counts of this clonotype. CDR3 nucleotides: TGTGCCAGCAGCGTCGGGACAGGTACGGGAGGCGAGCAGTACTTC. Translated: CASSVGTGTGGEQYF. V usage is TRBV7-9 and J usage is TRBJ2-7, with D perhaps TRBD1 (8 bases). CDR1 is SEHNR and CDR2 is FQNEAQ in the germline V gene (reference sequence). The CDR3 runs 15 residues. Trimming pared 5 bases from V and 6 bases from J, leaving 20 bases between. The whole variable domain, filled in from reference TRBV7-9 and TRBJ2-7, reads DTGVSQNPRHKITKRGQNVTFRCDPISEHNRLYWYRQTLGQGPEFLTYFQNEAQLEKSRLLSDRFSAERPKGSFSTLEIQRTEQGDSAMYLCASSVGTGTGGEQYFGPGTRLTVT.

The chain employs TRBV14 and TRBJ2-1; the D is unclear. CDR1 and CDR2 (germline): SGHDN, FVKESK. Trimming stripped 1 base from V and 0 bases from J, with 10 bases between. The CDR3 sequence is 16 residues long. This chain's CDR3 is CASSQGSRDSYNEQFF. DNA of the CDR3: TGTGCCAGCAGCCAAGGGAGTAGGGACTCCTACAATGAGCAGTTCTTC.

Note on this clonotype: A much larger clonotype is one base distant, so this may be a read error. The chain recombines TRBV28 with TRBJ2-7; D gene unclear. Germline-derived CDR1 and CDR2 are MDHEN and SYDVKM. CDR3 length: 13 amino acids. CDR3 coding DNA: TGTGCCAGCAGTTTAATTGGCTCCTGCGAGCAGTACTTC. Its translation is CASSLIGSCEQYF. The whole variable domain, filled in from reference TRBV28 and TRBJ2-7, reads DVKVTQSSRYLVKRTGEKVFLECVQDMDHENMFWYRQDPGLGLRLIYFSYDVKMKEKGDIPEGYSVSREKKERFSLILESASTNQTSMYLCASSLIGSCEQYFGPGTRLTVT.

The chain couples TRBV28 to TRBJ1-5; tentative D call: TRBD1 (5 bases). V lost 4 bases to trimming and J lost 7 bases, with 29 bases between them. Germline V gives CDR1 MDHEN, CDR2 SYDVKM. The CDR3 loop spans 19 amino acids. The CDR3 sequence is CASSSTEGVGRGVRQPQHF. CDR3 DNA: TGTGCCAGCAGTTCAACCGAAGGGGTCGGGCGGGGGGTGAGGCAGCCCCAGCATTTT.

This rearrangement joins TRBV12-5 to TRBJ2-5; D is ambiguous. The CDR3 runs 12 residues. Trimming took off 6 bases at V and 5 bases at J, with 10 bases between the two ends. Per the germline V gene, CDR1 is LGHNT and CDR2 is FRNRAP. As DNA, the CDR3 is TGTGCTAGTGGCCCCCGAGTGGAGACCCAGTACTTC. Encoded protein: CASGPRVETQYF.

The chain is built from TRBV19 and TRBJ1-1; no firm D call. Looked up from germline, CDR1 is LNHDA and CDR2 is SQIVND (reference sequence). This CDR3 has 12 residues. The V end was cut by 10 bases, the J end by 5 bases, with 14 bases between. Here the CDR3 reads CATLWEGTEAFF. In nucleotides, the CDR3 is TGTGCCACCCTTTGGGAAGGGACTGAAGCTTTCTTT.

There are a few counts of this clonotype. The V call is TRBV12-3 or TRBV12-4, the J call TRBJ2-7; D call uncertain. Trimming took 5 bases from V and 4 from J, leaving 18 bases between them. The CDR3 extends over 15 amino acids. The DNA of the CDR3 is TGTGCCAGCAGTCCCCACGCTCAGCTAAAGTACGAGCAGTACTTC. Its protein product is CASSPHAQLKYEQYF.

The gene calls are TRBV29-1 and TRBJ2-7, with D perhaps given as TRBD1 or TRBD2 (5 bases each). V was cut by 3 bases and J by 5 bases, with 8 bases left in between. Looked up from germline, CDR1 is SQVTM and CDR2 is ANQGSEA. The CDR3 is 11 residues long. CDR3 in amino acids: CSVDGGHEQYF. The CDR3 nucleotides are TGCAGCGTTGATGGGGGACACGAGCAGTACTTC.

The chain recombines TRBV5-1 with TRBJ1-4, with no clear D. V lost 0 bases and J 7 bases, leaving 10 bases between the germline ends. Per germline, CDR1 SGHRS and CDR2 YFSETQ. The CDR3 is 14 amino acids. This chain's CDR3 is CASSLGTLSEKLFF. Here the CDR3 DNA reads TGCGCCAGCAGCTTGGGCACTTTAAGTGAAAAACTGTTTTTT.

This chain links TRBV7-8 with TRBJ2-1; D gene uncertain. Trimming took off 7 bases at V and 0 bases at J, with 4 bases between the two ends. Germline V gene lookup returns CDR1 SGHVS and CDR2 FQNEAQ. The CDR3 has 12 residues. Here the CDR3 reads CASTGSYNEQFF. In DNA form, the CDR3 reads TGTGCCAGCACCGGCTCCTACAATGAGCAGTTCTTC.

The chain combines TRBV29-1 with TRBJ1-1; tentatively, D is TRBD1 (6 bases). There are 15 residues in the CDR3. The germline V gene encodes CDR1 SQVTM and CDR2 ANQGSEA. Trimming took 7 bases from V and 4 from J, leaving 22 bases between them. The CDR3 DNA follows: TGCAGCGGGACAGCGCCAAGGGGTATGGGCACTGAAGCTTTCTTT. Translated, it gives CSGTAPRGMGTEAFF.

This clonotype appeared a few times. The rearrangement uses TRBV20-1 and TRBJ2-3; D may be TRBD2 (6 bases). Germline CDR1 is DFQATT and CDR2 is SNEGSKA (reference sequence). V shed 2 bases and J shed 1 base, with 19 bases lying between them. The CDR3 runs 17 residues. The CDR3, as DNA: TGCAGTGCTAGACCGAGGAGGGTTACCTCTCGCACAGATACGCAGTATTTT. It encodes CSARPRRVTSRTDTQYF.